The rows below give T cell receptor beta chains drawn from one sample of a study of PD-L1 blockade in urothelial cancer. Repertoires were generated with immunoSEQ multiplex PCR, while TCRdb's copy carries only in-frame clones and drops some. The sample lists 65,000 to 85,000 clones; approximately 89% were seen once. Sequences were derived from PBMCs, sampled around atezolizumab (anti-PD-L1) treatment. The receptors shown here come from a woman aged 80 or older with urothelial cancer. Each CDR3 is given with its conserved first and last residue. A D gene is named only where the DNA matches it firmly. Rows give clone size only sometimes, using once, few, many, or a class for an expanded clone.

>TRBJ1-4|TRBD1|-|TRBV5-1
TGCGCCAGCAGCTTAGACGGGACAGGGGATGAAAAACTGTTTTTT
CASSLDGTGDEKLFF
>TRBJ1-2|TRBD1|-|TRBV11-2
TGTGCCAGCAGCTTTGACAGGGGCTATGGCTACACCTTC
CASSFDRGYGYTF
>TRBJ2-3|TRBD2|-|TRBV11-2
TGTGCCAGCAGCCCAGGGACTATAGATACGCAGTATTTT
CASSPGTIDTQYF
>TRBJ1-2|-|-|TRBV30
TGTGCCTGGACAGGGCTTGGCGGCTACACCTTC
CAWTGLGGYTF
>TRBJ2-7|-|-|TRBV5-3
TGTGCCAGAAGCTCCCCAGGACAGCAGTTCTACGAGCAGTACTTC
CARSSPGQQFYEQYF
>TRBJ2-4|TRBD1|once|TRBV7-9
TGTGCCAGCAGCTTAGGACAGGGGCTAAACATTCAGTACTTC
CASSLGQGLNIQYF
>TRBJ2-5|TRBD1|-|TRBV18
TGTGCCAGCTCAGGGGACAGACAAAAAAGGGAGACCCAGTACTTC
CASSGDRQKRETQYF
>TRBJ1-5|-|-|TRBV15
TGTGCCACCAGCAGAGTAGGGGCAAGTAGCAATCAGCCCCAGCATTTT
CATSRVGASSNQPQHF
>TRBJ2-5|-|-|TRBV9
TGTGCCAGCAGCACCCCGACAGGCGGTCAAGAGACCCAGTACTTC
CASSTPTGGQETQYF
>TRBJ1-2|TRBD1|-|TRBV6-1
TGTGCCAGCAAACCGGGACAGGGGTCCTATGGCTACACCTTC
CASKPGQGSYGYTF